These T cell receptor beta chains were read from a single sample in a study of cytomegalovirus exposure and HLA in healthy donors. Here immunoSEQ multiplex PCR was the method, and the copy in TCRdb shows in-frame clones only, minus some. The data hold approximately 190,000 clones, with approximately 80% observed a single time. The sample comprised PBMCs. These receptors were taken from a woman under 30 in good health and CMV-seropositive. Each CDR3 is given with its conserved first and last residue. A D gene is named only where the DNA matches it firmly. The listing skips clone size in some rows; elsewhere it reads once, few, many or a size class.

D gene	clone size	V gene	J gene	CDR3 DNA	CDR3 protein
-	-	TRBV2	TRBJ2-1	TGTGCCAGCATTTCCCCCAGCTCCTACAATGAGCAGTTCTTC	CASISPSSYNEQFF
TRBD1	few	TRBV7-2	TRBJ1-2	TGTGCCAGCAGCAGGGACAGGCGAGCTTATGGCTACACCTTC	CASSRDRRAYGYTF
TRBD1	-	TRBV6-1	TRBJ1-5	TGTGCCTCCGATAAACAGGGGGTTGGAAATCAGCCCCAGCATTTT	CASDKQGVGNQPQHF
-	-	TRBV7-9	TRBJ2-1	TGTGCCAGCACTCCCCCATCCCCCGGCAGGAACAATGAGCAGTTCTTC	CASTPPSPGRNNEQFF
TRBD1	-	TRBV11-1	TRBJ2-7	TGTGCCAGCAGCTTGGACAGGCCCTACGAGCAGTACTTC	CASSLDRPYEQYF
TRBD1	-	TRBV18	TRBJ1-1	TGTGCCAGCTCACCTGGGACAGCGAACACTGAAGCTTTCTTT	CASSPGTANTEAFF
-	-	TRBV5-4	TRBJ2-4	TGTGCCAGCAGCTTGGGGTCGGTTGCGGCGAACATTCAGTACTTC	CASSLGSVAANIQYF
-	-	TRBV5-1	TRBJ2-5	TGCGCCAGCAGCTTGGCCGGGGGAGAGACCCAGTACTTC	CASSLAGGETQYF
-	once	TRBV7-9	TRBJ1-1	TGTGCCAGCAGCTTCGGGGAGGGGGGGGGTGAAGCTTTCTTT	CASSFGEGGGEAFF
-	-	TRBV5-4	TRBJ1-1	TGTGCCAGCCAAAAAACAGGCTCGAACACTGAAGCTTTCTTT	CASQKTGSNTEAFF
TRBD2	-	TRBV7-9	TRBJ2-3	TGTGCCAGCAGCTTGACGGGGGGTAGAACAGATACGCAGTATTTT	CASSLTGGRTDTQYF
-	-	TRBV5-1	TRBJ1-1	TGCGCCAGTACCCTTGGTTGGCAGGGGAACACTGAAGCTTTCTTT	CASTLGWQGNTEAFF
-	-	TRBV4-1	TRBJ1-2	TGCGCCAGCAGCTTTACACGCGGGGGTGGCTATGGCTACACCTTC	CASSFTRGGGYGYTF
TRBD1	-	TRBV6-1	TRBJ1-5	TGTGCCAGCAGGTTAGGACAGGGCTCCAATCAGCCCCAGCATTTT	CASRLGQGSNQPQHF
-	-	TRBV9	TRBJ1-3	TGTGCCAGCAGCGTAGGACAGTCTGGAAACACCATATATTTT	CASSVGQSGNTIYF
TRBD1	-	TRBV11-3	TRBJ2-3	TGTGCCAGCAGCTCTAGCCCCGACAGGGTAAAGGCCGATACGCAGTATTTT	CASSSSPDRVKADTQYF
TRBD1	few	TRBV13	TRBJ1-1	TGTGCCAGCAGCTTACCCCGGACAGGGTACGGGGACACTGAAGCTTTCTTT	CASSLPRTGYGDTEAFF
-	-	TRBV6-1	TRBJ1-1	TGTGCCAGCAGAAGCGTTAGTTACACTGAAGCTTTCTTT	CASRSVSYTEAFF
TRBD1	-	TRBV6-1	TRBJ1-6	TGTGCCAGCAGTGTAATAACAGGGGGGTCACCCCTCCACTTT	CASSVITGGSPLHF
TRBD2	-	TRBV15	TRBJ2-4	TGTGCCACCAGCAGAGAAATAAGCGGGGGGACCAAAAACATTCAGTACTTC	CATSREISGGTKNIQYF
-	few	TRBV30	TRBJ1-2	TGTGCCTGGAGGTGGGGAGGGGGCTACACCTTC	CAWRWGGGYTF
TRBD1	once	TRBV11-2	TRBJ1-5	TGTGCCAGCAGCATTACGACAGGGGCCAATCAGCCCCAGCATTTT	CASSITTGANQPQHF
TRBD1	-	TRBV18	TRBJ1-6	TGTGCCAGCTCACCACCGTCGGGACAGGGAAATTCACCCCTCCACTTT	CASSPPSGQGNSPLHF
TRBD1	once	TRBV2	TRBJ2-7	TGTGCCAGCAAACAGGACAGGGGGCTTGGAGAGCAGTACTTC	CASKQDRGLGEQYF
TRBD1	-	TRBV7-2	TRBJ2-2	TGTGCCAGCAGCTTAAACGGGGACAGCCGAACCGGGGAGCTGTTTTTT	CASSLNGDSRTGELFF
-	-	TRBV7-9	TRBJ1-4	TGTGCCAGCAGCGTGTGGGACAAGGGGGAAAAACTGTTTTTT	CASSVWDKGEKLFF
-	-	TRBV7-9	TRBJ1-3	TGTGCCAGCAGCTTAGCAGGGTCGGGGAACACCATATATTTT	CASSLAGSGNTIYF
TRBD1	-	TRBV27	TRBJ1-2	TGTGCCAGCAGTTTATATGCCGGGACAGGGGGCTTAGGTGGCTACACCTTC	CASSLYAGTGGLGGYTF
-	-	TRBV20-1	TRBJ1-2	TGCAGTGCCCACCGGGTGGATGGCTACACCTTC	CSAHRVDGYTF
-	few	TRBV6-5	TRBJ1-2	TGTGCCAGCAGAGCAGGGGCGCACTATGGCTACACCTTC	CASRAGAHYGYTF
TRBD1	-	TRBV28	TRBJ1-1	TGTGCCAGCAGTTCAATTGGACAGGGGAACACTGAAGCTTTCTTT	CASSSIGQGNTEAFF
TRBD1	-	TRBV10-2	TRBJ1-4	TGCGCCAGCCGCCAGGGGGGTAATGAAAAACTGTTTTTT	CASRQGGNEKLFF
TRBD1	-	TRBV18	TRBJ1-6	TGTGCCAGCTCACCCGGAACAGGGGATTCACCCCTCCACTTT	CASSPGTGDSPLHF
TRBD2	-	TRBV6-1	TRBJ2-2	TGTGCCAGCAGTGAGAGCGGGGGGGTGTCCGGGGAGCTGTTTTTT	CASSESGGVSGELFF
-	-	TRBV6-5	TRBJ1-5	TGTGCCAGCAGTAATCTATTTACTACAGGGCCCCAGCATTTT	CASSNLFTTGPQHF
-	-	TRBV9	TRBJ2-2	TGTGCCAGCAGGGTCGGAGGGGACGACACCGGGGAGCTGTTTTTT	CASRVGGDDTGELFF
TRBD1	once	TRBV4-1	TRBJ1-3	TGCGCCAGCAGCCATCGACAGGGAAGGGGGAGAAACACCATATATTTT	CASSHRQGRGRNTIYF
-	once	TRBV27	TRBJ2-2	TGTGCCAGCAGTCCATCCGGAGGCACTGGGGAGCTGTTTTTT	CASSPSGGTGELFF
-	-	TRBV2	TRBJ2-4	TGTGCCAGCAGTCGGCTAGCGAGGGAGGTCAAAAACATTCAGTACTTC	CASSRLAREVKNIQYF
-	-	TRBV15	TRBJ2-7	TGTGCCACCAGCAGAGAAGCGCTCCTAAGCTCCTACGAGCAGTACTTC	CATSREALLSSYEQYF
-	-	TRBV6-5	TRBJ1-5	TGTGCCAGCAGCGACAGCATTATTCAGCCCCAGCATTTT	CASSDSIIQPQHF
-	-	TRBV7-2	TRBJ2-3	TGTGCCAGCAGGGGTGGGGCGGGGAGAAGCACAGATACGCAGTATTTT	CASRGGAGRSTDTQYF
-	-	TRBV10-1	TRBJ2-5	TGCGCCAGCAGTGAGGCAGACAGCCCGGAGACCCAGTACTTC	CASSEADSPETQYF
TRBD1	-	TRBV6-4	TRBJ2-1	TGTGCCAGCAGTGAATTAGGGGGCTTGATCGATGAGCAGTTCTTC	CASSELGGLIDEQFF
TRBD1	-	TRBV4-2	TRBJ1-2	TGTGCCAGCAGCAAGACAGGGGGTGGCTACACCTTC	CASSKTGGGYTF
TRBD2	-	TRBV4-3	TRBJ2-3	TGCGCCAGCAGCCAAAGGACTAGCGGGGGGGGTACAGATACGCAGTATTTT	CASSQRTSGGGTDTQYF
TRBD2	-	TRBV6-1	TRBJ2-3	TGTGCCACCAGCGGGGGGCCCCCAAGTACGCAGTATTTT	CATSGGPPSTQYF
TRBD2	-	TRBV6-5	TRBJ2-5	TGTGCCAGCAGAATTAGCGGGGGGGGAGAGACCCAGTACTTC	CASRISGGGETQYF
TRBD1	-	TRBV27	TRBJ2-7	TGTGCCAGCAGTTACAGGGGCGCATCCTACGAGCAGTACTTC	CASSYRGASYEQYF
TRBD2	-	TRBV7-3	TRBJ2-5	TGTGCCAGCAGCTTAGCGGGGGAACAAGAGACCCAGTACTTC	CASSLAGEQETQYF
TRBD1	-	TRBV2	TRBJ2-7	TGTGCCAGCAGGGACAACAGGGGCGAGCAGTACTTC	CASRDNRGEQYF
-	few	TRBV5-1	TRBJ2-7	TGCGCCAGCAGTCAACAGGGAAGAAGGAGGCTCGAGCAGTACTTC	CASSQQGRRRLEQYF
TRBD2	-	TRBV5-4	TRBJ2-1	TGTGCCAGCAGCTTGGCCGGTTTCGGGCGGGGGGGCAATGAGCAGTTCTTC	CASSLAGFGRGGNEQFF
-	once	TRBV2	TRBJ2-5	TGTGCCAGCAGTGCTGAGGGACTCGTCCAAGAGACCCAGTACTTC	CASSAEGLVQETQYF
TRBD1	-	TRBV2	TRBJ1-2	TGTGCCAGCAGTCGAGACGGACAGGGTCTGTACTATGGCTACACCTTC	CASSRDGQGLYYGYTF
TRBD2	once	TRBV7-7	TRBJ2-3	TGTGCCAGCAGCCCGGGACTAGCGGGGCCAGATACGCAGTATTTT	CASSPGLAGPDTQYF